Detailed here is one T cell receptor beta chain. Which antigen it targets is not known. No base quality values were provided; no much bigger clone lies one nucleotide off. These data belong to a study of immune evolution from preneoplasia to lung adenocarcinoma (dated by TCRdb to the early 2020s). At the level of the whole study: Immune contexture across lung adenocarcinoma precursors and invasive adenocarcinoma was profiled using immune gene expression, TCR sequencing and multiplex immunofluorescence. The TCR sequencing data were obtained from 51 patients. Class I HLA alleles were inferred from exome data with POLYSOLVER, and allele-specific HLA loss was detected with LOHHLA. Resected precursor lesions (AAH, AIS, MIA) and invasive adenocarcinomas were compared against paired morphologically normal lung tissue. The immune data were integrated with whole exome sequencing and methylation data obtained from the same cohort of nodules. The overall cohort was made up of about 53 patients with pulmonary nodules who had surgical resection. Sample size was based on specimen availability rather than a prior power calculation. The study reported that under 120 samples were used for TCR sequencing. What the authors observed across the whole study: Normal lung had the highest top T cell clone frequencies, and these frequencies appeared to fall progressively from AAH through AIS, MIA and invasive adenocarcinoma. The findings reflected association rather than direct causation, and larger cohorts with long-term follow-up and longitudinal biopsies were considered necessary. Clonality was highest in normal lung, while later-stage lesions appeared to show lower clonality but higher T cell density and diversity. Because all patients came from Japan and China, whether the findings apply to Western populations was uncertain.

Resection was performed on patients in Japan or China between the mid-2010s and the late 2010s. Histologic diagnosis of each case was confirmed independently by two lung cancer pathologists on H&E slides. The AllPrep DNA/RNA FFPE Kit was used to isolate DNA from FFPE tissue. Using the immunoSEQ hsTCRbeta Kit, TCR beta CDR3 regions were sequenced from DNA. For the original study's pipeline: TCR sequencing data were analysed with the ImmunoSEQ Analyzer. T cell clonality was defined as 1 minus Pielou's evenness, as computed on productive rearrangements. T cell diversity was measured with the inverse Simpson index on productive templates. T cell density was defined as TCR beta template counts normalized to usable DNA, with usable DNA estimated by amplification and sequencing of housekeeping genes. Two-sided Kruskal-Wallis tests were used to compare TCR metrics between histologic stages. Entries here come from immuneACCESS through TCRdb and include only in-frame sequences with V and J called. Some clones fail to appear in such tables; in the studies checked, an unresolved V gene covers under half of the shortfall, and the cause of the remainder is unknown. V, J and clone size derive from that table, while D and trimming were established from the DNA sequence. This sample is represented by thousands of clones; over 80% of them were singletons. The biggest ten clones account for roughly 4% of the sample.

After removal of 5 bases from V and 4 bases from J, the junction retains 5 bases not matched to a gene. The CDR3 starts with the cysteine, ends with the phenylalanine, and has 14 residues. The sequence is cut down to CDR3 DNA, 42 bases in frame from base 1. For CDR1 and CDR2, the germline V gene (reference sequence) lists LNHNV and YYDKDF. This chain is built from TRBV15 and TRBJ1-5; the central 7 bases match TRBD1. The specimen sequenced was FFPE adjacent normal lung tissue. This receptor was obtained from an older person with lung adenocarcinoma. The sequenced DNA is TGTGCCACCAGCTGGGGGACAGAGAATCAGCCCCAGCATTTT. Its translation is CATSWGTENQPQHF. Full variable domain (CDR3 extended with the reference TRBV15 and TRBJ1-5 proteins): DAMVIQNPRYQVTQFGKPVTLSCSQTLNHNVMYWYQQKSSQAPKLLFHYYDKDFNNEADTPDNFQSRRPNTSFCFLDIRSPGLGDTAMYLCATSWGTENQPQHFGDGTRLSIL.